This T cell receptor (beta chain) is from a study of CD8 T cell repertoires and HIV-1 epitope variants. Study in general: T cells were stimulated with Twenty-five Gag and Nef peptides separately. Separate from the cultures, 1M uncultured T cells served as baseline. Study-level results: Nef KF9 drew roughly 5 clonotypes and HW9 one, without TAALDMSHF responses. Of under ten antigen-specific beta clonotypes, about 6 appeared to cross-react with escape variants.

The V and J ends lost 0 bases and 6 bases respectively, with 14 bases between them. Germline CDR1 reads MGHRA; CDR2 reads YSYEKL. This CDR3 contains 15 residues. Profiling relied on immunoSEQ multiplex PCR, and the TCRdb table lists in-frame clones only, not all of them. There are 3,500 to 5,000 clones in the sample; less than 75% occur only once, and approximately 42% lies in the top ten. As for this clone: Its antigen is currently unknown.

This TCR was recovered from a male donor with HIV. J is TRBJ1-1 and V is TRBV4-1; D is unclear. Material for sequencing was cultured CD8+ T cells derived from PBMCs. The CDR3 region has the DNA TGCGCCAGCAGCCAAGATAACAGTTTCCTCCCTGAAGCTTTCTTT. Translation gives CASSQDNSFLPEAFF.